This T cell receptor beta chain was captured by sequencing in a study of shared T cell receptors in the human thymus. Produced via immunoSEQ multiplex PCR; TCRdb's table is partial and in-frame only. In the table there are about 610,000 clones, approximately 90% of which are singletons. The same specimen was also included in a second study, on human thymus T cells. As that study records: Serving as donors were healthy Finnish infants, each of whom was having open corrective surgery for congenital heart defects. The thymus tissue came from resections taken during corrective heart surgery. Thymic repertoires from unrelated individuals overlapped highly, related research reported.

Sequencing input: thymocytes. This receptor was identified in a boy younger than two with a congenital heart defect.

In DNA, the CDR3 is TGTGCCAGCAGCCGACCGGAGGGGACCCAAGAGACCCAGTACTTC. Amino acid sequence: CASSRPEGTQETQYF. This chain joins TRBV7-9 and TRBJ2-5; a weak D match, TRBD2 (6 bases). The CDR3 contains 15 residues. Germline V lookup: CDR1 SEHNR, CDR2 FQNEAQ (reference sequence). Trimming removed 5 bases at V and 1 base at J, with 14 bases between.